The sample holds many counts of the clone carrying this TCR beta chain. The data were taken from a study of T-cell reconstitution after alpha-beta-depleted transplantation in children. CDR3 size: 15 residues. The ends lost 6 bases at V and 1 base at J; junction bases unmatched: 7. Unique molecular identifiers tagged the TCRbeta library. TCRdb called the PCR reads again in MiXCR, with one record for every CDR3 protein. The sample yields roughly 300,000 distinct CDR3 sequences, 10% seen once. The TCR was taken from a human donor who donated a stem cell graft to a child with acute lymphoblastic leukemia. This sample comprised PBMCs from the stem cell graft donor, obtained from the stem cell graft. V is TRBV12-3 or TRBV12-4 and J is TRBJ2-3; 7 nucleotides align to TRBD2. The CDR3 DNA reads TGTGCCAGCAGATTCTCTAGCGGAGGCACAGATACGCAGTATTTT. Encoded protein: CASRFSSGGTDTQYF.